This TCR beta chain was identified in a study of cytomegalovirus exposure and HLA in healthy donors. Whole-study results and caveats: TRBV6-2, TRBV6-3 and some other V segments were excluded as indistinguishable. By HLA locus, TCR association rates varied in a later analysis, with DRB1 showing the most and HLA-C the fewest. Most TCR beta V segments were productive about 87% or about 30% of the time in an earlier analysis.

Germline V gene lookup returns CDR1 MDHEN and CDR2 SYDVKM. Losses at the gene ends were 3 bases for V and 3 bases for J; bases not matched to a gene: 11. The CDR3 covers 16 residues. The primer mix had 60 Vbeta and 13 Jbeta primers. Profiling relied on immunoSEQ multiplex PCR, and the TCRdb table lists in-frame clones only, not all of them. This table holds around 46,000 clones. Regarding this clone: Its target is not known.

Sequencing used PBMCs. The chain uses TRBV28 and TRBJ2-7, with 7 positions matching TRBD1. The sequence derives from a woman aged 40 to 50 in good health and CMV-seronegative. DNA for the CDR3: TGTGCCAGCAGTTTCAGTAGGGGGCATAATAGCTACGAGCAGTACTTC. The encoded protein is CASSFSRGHNSYEQYF.